The source of this T cell receptor beta chain is a study of early T cells in non-severe SARS-CoV-2 infection. Turning to the study itself: It was bulk RNA from unsorted whole blood that was sequenced, and the chains were unpaired.

Points from the study as a whole: Matching with VDJdb favored anti-spike CD8 responses (missing private and CD4 specificities).

cDNA molecules, individually, were tagged with unique molecular identifiers. TCRdb re-called the 5' RACE reads through MiXCR, storing one row per CDR3 protein. The sample includes more than 60,000 distinct CDR3 sequences, 12% seen only once; the top ten take roughly 2.5%. V gave up 6 bases and J gave up 0 bases, with 9 bases separating them. Germline values: CDR1 MNHEY, CDR2 SVGEGT. The CDR3 runs to 13 residues. This clonotype was counted ten times or more. As yet, its antigen is unknown. The input for sequencing was whole blood, taken at baseline. The receptor was isolated from an adult who was a healthcare worker with PCR-confirmed SARS-CoV-2 infection or an uninfected control (not recorded which). The chain has TRBV6-2 or TRBV6-3 and TRBJ2-7; D is ambiguous. In nucleotides, the CDR3 is TGTGCCAGCAGCCCTCATAGCTCCTACGAGCAGTACTTC. As protein: CASSPHSSYEQYF.